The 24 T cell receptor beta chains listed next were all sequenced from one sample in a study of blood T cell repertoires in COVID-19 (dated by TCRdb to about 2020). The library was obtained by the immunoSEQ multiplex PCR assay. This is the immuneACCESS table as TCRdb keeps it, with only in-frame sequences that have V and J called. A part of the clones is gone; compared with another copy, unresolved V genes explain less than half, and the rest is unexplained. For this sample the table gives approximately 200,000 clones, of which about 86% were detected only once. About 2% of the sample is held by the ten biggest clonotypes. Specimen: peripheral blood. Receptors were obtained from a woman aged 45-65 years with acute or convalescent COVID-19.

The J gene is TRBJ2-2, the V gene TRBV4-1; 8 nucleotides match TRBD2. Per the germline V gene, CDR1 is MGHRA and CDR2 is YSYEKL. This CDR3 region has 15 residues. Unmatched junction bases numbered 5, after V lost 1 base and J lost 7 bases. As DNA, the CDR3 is TGCGCCAGCAGCCAAGTAGGGCTAGCGGGCGGGGAGCTGTTTTTT. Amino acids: CASSQVGLAGGELFF.

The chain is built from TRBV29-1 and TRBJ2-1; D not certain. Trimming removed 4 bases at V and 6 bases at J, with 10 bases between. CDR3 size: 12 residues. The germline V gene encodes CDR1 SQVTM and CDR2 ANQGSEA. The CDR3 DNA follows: TGCAGCGTTGCAACACAGCTCAATGAGCAGTTCTTC. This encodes CSVATQLNEQFF.

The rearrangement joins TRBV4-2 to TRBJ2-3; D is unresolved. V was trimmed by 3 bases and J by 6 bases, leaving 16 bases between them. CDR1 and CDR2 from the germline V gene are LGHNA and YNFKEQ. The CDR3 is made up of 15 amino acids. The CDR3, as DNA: TGTGCCAGCAGCCAGCTTGGATCGGGTCTGGATACGCAGTATTTT. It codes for CASSQLGSGLDTQYF.

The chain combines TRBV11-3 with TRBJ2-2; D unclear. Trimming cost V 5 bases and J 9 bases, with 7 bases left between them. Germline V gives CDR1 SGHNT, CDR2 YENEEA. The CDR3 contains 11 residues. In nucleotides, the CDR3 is TGTGCCAGCAGCAAGTACAGGGAGCTGTTTTTT. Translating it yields CASSKYRELFF.

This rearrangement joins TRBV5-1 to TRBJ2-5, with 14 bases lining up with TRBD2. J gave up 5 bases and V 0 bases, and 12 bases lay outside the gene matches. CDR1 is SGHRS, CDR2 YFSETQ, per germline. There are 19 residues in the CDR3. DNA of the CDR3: TGCGCCAGCAGCTTGGCGACCGGACTAGCGGGGGGCCCCGGGGAGACCCAGTACTTC. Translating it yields CASSLATGLAGGPGETQYF.

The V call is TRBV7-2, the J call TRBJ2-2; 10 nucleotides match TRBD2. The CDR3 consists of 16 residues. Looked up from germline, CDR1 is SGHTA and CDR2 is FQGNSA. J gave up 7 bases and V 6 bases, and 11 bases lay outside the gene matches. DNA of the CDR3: TGTGCCAGCAGGGTTACGCCTAGCGGGAGTGTCGGGGAGCTGTTTTTT. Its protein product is CASRVTPSGSVGELFF.

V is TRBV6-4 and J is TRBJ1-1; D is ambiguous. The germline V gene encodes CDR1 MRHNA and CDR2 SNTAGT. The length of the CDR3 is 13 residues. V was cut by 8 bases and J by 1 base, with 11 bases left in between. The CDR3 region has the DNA TGTGCCAGCCCGAACGACACGAACACTGAAGCTTTCTTT. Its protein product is CASPNDTNTEAFF.

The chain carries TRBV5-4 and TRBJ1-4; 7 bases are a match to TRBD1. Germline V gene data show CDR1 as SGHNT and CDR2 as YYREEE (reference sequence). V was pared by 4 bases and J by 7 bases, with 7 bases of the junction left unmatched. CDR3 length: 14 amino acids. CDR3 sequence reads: CASSQGQEGEKLFF. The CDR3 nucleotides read TGTGCCAGCAGCCAAGGACAGGAGGGTGAAAAACTGTTTTTT.

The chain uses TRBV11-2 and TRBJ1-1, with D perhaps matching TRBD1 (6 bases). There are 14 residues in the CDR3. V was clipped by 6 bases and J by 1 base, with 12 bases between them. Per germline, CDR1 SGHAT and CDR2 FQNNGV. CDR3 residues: CASRAGQSNTEAFF. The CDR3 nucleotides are TGTGCCAGCAGGGCCGGACAGTCGAACACTGAAGCTTTCTTT.

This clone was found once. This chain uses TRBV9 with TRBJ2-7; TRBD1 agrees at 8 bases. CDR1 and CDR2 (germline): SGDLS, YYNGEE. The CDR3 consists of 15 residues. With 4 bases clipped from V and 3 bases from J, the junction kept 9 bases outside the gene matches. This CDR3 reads CASSPQTGAIYEQYF. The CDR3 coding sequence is TGTGCCAGCAGCCCGCAGACAGGGGCCATCTACGAGCAGTACTTC.

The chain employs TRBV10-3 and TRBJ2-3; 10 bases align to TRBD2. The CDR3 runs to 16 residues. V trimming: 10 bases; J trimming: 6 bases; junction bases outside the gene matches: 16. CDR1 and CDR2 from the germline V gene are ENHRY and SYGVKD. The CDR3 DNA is TGTGCCACACTGGCATGGACTAGCGGTAAACGGGATACGCAGTATTTT. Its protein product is CATLAWTSGKRDTQYF.

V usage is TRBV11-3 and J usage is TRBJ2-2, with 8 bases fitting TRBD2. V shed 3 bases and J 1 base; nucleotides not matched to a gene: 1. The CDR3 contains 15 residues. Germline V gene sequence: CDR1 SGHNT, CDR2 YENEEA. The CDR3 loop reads CASSFSGVNTGELFF. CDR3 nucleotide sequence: TGTGCCAGCAGCTTTAGCGGGGTGAACACCGGGGAGCTGTTTTTT.

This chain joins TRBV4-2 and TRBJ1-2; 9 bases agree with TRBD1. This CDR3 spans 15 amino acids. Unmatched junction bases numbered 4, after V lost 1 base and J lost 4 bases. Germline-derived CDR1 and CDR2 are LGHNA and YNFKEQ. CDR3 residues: CASSQGVQGAYGYTF. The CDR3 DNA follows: TGTGCCAGCAGCCAAGGGGTACAGGGGGCCTATGGCTACACCTTC.

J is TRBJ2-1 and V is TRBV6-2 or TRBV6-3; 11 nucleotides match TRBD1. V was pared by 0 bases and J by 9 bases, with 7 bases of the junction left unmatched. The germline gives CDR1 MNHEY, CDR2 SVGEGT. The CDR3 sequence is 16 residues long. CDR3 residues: CASSYSGTGGLGEQFF. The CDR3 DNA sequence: TGTGCCAGCAGTTACTCCGGGACAGGGGGGCTGGGTGAGCAGTTCTTC.

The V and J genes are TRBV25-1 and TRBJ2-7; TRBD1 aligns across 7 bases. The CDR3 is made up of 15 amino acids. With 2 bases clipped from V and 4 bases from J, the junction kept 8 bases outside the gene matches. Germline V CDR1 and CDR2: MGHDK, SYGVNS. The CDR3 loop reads CASSELSTGRYEQYF. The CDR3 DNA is TGTGCCAGCAGTGAACTTTCGACAGGGCGTTACGAGCAGTACTTC.

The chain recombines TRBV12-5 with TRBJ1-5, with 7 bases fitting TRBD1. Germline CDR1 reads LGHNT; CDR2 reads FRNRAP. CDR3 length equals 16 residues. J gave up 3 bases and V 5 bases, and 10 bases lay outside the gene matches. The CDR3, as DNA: TGTGCTAGTGGTGACCGGGACAGCCTTTTCAATCAGCCCCAGCATTTT. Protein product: CASGDRDSLFNQPQHF.

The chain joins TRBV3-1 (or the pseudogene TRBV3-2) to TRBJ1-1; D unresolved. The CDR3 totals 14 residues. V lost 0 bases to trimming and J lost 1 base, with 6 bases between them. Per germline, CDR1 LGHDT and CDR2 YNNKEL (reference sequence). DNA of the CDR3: TGTGCCAGCAGCCAAGAGCCGGGGAACACTGAAGCTTTCTTT. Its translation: CASSQEPGNTEAFF.

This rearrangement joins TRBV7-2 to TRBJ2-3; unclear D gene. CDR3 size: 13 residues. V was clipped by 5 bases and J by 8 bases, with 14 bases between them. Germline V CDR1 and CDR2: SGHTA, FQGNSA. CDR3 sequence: CASSSYTARTQYF. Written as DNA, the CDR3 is TGTGCCAGCAGCAGCTATACAGCCCGTACGCAGTATTTT.

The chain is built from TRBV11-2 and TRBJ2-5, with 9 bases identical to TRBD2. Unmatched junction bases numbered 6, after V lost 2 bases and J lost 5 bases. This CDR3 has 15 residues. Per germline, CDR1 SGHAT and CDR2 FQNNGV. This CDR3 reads CASSLRRGGGETQYF. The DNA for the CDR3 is TGTGCCAGCAGCTTAAGGCGGGGGGGCGGTGAGACCCAGTACTTC.

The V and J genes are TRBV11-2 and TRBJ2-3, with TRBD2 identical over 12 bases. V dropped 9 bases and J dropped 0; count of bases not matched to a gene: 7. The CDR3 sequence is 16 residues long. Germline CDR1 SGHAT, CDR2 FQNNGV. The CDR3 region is CASSGTSGSSTDTQYF. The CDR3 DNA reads TGTGCCAGTTCCGGGACTAGCGGGTCTAGCACAGATACGCAGTATTTT.

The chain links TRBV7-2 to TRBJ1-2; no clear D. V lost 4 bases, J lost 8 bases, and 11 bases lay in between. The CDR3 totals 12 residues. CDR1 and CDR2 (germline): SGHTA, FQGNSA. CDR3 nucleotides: TGTGCCAGCAGCTGGGTCTCGGGGGGCTACACCTTC. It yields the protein CASSWVSGGYTF.

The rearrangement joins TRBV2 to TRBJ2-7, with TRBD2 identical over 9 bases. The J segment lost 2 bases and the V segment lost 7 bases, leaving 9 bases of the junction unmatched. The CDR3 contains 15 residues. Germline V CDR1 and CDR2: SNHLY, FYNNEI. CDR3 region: CASILERGAPYEQYF. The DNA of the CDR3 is TGTGCCAGCATTCTTGAGCGGGGGGCCCCCTACGAGCAGTACTTC. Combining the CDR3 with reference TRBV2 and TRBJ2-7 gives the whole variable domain EPEVTQTPSHQVTQMGQEVILRCVPISNHLYFYWYRQILGQKVEFLVSFYNNEISEKSEIFDDQFSVERPDGSNFTLKIRSTKLEDSAMYFCASILERGAPYEQYFGPGTRLTVT.

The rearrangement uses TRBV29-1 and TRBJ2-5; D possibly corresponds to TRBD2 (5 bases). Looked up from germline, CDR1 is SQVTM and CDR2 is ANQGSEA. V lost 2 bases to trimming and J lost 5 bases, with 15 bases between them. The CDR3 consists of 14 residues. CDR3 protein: CSVELGYPGETQYF. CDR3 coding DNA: TGCAGCGTTGAATTGGGATATCCGGGGGAGACCCAGTACTTC.

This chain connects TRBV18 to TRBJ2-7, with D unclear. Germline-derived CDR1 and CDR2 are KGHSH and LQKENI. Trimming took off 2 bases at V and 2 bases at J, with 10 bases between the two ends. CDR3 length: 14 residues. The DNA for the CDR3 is TGTGCCAGCTCACCATCGAGGCCGGCCTACGAGCAGTACTTC. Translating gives CASSPSRPAYEQYF.